The sample holds a few counts of the clone carrying this T cell receptor (beta chain). Its specificity is not known. Germline V CDR1 and CDR2: MNHEY, SMNVEV (reference sequence). This CDR3 contains 17 residues. V was shortened by 8 bases and J by 0 bases, with 17 bases between the two germline ends. This specimen comes from a study of sequential checkpoint blockade in melanoma. Whole-study context: Each arm's sequence ended with maintenance nivolumab. More than 20 patients had tumor biopsies before treatment and at week 13.

Points from the study as a whole: Rising tumor T-cell fraction and clonality meant about 30 times likelier benefit.

Described treatment: randomized to nivolumab then ipilimumab (arm A) or the reverse (arm B). Generated by immunoSEQ multiplex PCR, the TCRdb table keeps only in-frame clones and is missing some. The table records about 12,000 clones, under 30% of them present only once. V gene TRBV27 combines with J gene TRBJ2-6, with a weak D call TRBD2 (5 bases). The source is a human donor with melanoma. The sequencing used tumor tissue (inferred from file names), collected from a patient given nivolumab and ipilimumab in sequence. This chain's CDR3 is CASGVLLVGSGANVLTF. As DNA, the CDR3 is TGTGCCAGCGGTGTCCTACTAGTGGGCTCTGGGGCCAACGTCCTGACTTTC.